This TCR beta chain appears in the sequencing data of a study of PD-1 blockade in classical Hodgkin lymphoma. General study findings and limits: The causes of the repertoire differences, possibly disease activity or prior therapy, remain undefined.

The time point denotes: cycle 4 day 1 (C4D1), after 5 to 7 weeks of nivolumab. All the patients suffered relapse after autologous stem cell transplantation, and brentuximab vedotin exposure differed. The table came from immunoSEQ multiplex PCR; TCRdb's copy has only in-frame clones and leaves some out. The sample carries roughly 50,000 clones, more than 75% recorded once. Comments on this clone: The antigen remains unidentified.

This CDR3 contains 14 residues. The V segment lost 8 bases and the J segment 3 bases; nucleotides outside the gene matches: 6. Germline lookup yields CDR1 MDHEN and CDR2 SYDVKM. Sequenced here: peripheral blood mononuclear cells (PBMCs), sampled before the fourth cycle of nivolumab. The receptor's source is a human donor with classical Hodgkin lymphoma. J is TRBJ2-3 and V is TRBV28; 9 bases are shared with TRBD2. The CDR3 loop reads CASGRSGRTDTQYF. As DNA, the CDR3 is TGTGCCAGCGGCCGTAGCGGGAGAACAGATACGCAGTATTTT.